These 21 T cell receptor beta chains originate from one sample sequenced in a study of OX40 agonist ivuxolimab in advanced cancers. The method was immunoSEQ multiplex PCR; TCRdb's version includes in-frame clones alone and lacks a portion of them. The sample includes 30,000 to 35,000 clones, roughly nine tenths of them seen just once. The sequences come from CD4+ or CD8+ T cells sorted from blood, collected in a trial of the OX40 agonist ivuxolimab. These receptors were taken from an adult with an advanced solid tumor such as melanoma, head and neck, liver or kidney cancer.

The chain uses TRBV6-5 and TRBJ2-3; 7 nucleotides align to TRBD2. Germline V gene lookup returns CDR1 MNHEY and CDR2 SVGAGI. V shed 9 bases, J shed 7 bases, and the junction held 10 bases outside the gene matches. This CDR3 is built from 13 residues. CDR3: CASSGGLLHTQYF. The CDR3 DNA reads TGTGCCAGTTCGGGGGGACTCCTCCATACGCAGTATTTT.

This chain connects TRBV7-9 to TRBJ2-5, with TRBD1 matching over 7 bases. CDR3 size: 14 residues. Trimming removed 5 bases from V and 13 bases from J; junction bases left unmatched: 16. The germline gives CDR1 SEHNR, CDR2 FQNEAQ (reference sequence). The DNA for the CDR3 is TGTGCCAGCAGCCCGCCATGGACAGGATCGACATCGTACTTC. It is translated as CASSPPWTGSTSYF.

The genes are TRBV6-1 and TRBJ2-1; 8 bases line up with TRBD1. The CDR3 consists of 15 residues. Germline-derived CDR1 and CDR2 are MNHNS and SASEGT. The J segment lost 4 bases and the V segment lost 2 bases, leaving 4 bases of the junction unmatched. The CDR3 coding sequence is TGTGCCAGCAGTGAACCCGGGACAGGTTACAATGAGCAGTTCTTC. The encoded protein is CASSEPGTGYNEQFF.

The chain couples TRBV28 to TRBJ1-2, with TRBD1 matching 7 bases. Germline values: CDR1 MDHEN, CDR2 SYDVKM. The ends lost 5 bases at V and 3 bases at J; junction bases unmatched: 6. The CDR3 has 14 amino acids. The CDR3 sequence: CASSPGQSYYGYTF. CDR3 in DNA: TGTGCCAGCAGTCCGGGACAGAGCTACTATGGCTACACCTTC.

This chain joins TRBV6-6 and TRBJ1-2, with D uncertain. Germline V CDR1 and CDR2: MNHNY, SVGAGI (reference sequence). This CDR3 has 13 amino acids. The CDR3: CAAAVGGNYGYTF. The CDR3 DNA is TGTGCGGCTGCCGTGGGCGGTAACTATGGCTACACCTTC.

CDR3 nucleotide sequence: TGCGCCAGCAGCCGGGCGGGGGGGCTGTTGAATGAGCAGTTCTTC. It yields the protein CASSRAGGLLNEQFF. The chain has TRBV4-1 and TRBJ2-1; 9 bases match TRBD2. Germline V lookup: CDR1 MGHRA, CDR2 YSYEKL. The CDR3 extends over 15 amino acids. Trimming cost V 4 bases and J 7 bases; bases outside gene matches: 8.

The chain couples TRBV5-4 to TRBJ1-4; D unresolved. The V gene lost 0 bases and the J gene lost 6 bases, with 6 bases spanning the gap. Germline lookup yields CDR1 SGHNT and CDR2 YYREEE (reference sequence). This CDR3 is built from 13 residues. The CDR3 is CASSLAEDEKLFF. The CDR3, as DNA: TGTGCCAGCAGCTTGGCTGAGGATGAAAAACTGTTTTTT.

The chain carries TRBV4-3 and TRBJ2-6; D unresolved. The germline V and J ends were trimmed by 0 bases and 0 bases, with 3 bases remaining between them. The CDR3 loop spans 15 amino acids. Germline CDR1 and CDR2: LGHNA and YSLEER. The CDR3 DNA sequence: TGCGCCAGCAGCCAAGACCGCTCTGGGGCCAACGTCCTGACTTTC. This encodes CASSQDRSGANVLTF.

This chain joins TRBV15 and TRBJ1-2; 11 bases align to TRBD1. The length of the CDR3 is 15 residues. Trimming cost V 0 bases and J 8 bases; bases outside gene matches: 5. Per germline, CDR1 LNHNV and CDR2 YYDKDF (reference sequence). The CDR3 coding sequence is TGTGCCACCAGCAGAGAGGGGGGACAGGGGGTCGGCTACACCTTC. Its translation is CATSREGGQGVGYTF.

This clone is a singleton in its sample. The chain joins TRBV11-2 to TRBJ2-7; TRBD1 aligns across 7 bases. Germline CDR1 reads SGHAT; CDR2 reads FQNNGV. V trimming: 3 bases; J trimming: 4 bases; junction bases outside the gene matches: 6. This CDR3 is built from 14 residues. Here the CDR3 DNA reads TGTGCCAGCAGCTTCGCAGGGACAGTTTACGAGCAGTACTTC. This encodes CASSFAGTVYEQYF.

The CDR3 sequence is CASSWNNEQFF. The CDR3 nucleotides are TGTGCCAGCAGCTGGAACAATGAGCAGTTCTTC. The V gene is TRBV11-2, the J gene TRBJ2-1, with no clear D. Trimming took 4 bases from V and 5 from J, leaving 3 bases between them. The CDR3 loop spans 11 amino acids. Germline values: CDR1 SGHAT, CDR2 FQNNGV. Using reference TRBV11-2 and TRBJ2-1 for the parts outside the CDR3, the full variable domain is EAGVAQSPRYKIIEKRQSVAFWCNPISGHATLYWYQQILGQGPKLLIQFQNNGVVDDSQLPKDRFSAERLKGVDSTLKIQPAKLEDSAVYLCASSWNNEQFFGPGTRLTVL.

This clone has more than one count but fewer than ten. This chain connects TRBV2 to TRBJ2-7, with 8 bases matching TRBD1. Germline V lookup: CDR1 SNHLY, CDR2 FYNNEI. The length of the CDR3 is 15 residues. J was trimmed by 4 bases and V by 2 bases; bases with no gene match: 7. CDR3 protein: CASSEIPGGNYEQYF. The DNA for the CDR3 is TGTGCCAGCAGTGAAATCCCAGGGGGCAATTACGAGCAGTACTTC.

This clone has only a few counts. The chain couples TRBV28 to TRBJ2-1; D perhaps matches TRBD2 (6 bases). Germline loops: CDR1 MDHEN, CDR2 SYDVKM. V shed 3 bases and J shed 1 base, with 10 bases lying between them. There are 15 residues in the CDR3. CDR3 DNA: TGTGCCAGCAGTTTTTTAGCGGAGTCCTACAATGAGCAGTTCTTC. It is translated as CASSFLAESYNEQFF.

This chain uses TRBV7-2 with TRBJ2-3; 8 bases fit TRBD2. Germline loops: CDR1 SGHTA, CDR2 FQGNSA. V gave up 1 base and J gave up 1 base; unmatched junction bases: 7. The CDR3 length is 17 residues. Written as DNA, the CDR3 is TGTGCCAGCAGCTTAGAGTCTAGCGGGTGGGGCACAGATACGCAGTATTTT. Protein product: CASSLESSGWGTDTQYF.

The chain has TRBV7-9 and TRBJ2-1; 8 bases are a match to TRBD2. Germline V lookup: CDR1 SEHNR, CDR2 FQNEAQ (reference sequence). The CDR3 contains 13 residues. V shed 5 bases, J shed 10 bases, and the junction held 7 bases outside the gene matches. This CDR3 is CASSRRTSPEQFF. CDR3 sequence (DNA): TGTGCCAGCAGCCGCAGGACTAGCCCCGAGCAGTTCTTC.

J is TRBJ2-5 and V is TRBV18, with D perhaps TRBD1 (6 bases). The tail of the sequence fits TRBJ2-7 better, so the J call may be wrong. From germline, CDR1 is KGHSH and CDR2 LQKENI. The CDR3 extends over 14 amino acids. The CDR3, as DNA: TGTGCCAGCTCAGCCGGGACACAAATCTACGAGCAGTACTTC. This gives the protein CASSAGTQIYEQYF.

The chain has TRBV6-5 and TRBJ2-7; D unresolved. Trimming left V 2 bases short and J 2 bases short, with 7 bases between. The CDR3 has 13 residues. Germline V gives CDR1 MNHEY, CDR2 SVGAGI. The CDR3 loop is CASSYEATYEQYF. In DNA, the CDR3 is TGTGCCAGCAGTTACGAGGCTACCTACGAGCAGTACTTC.

The chain uses TRBV19 and TRBJ1-5; 9 bases are shared with TRBD1. Germline V CDR1 and CDR2: LNHDA, SQIVND (reference sequence). The CDR3 sequence is 15 residues long. The junction had 9 bases not matched to a gene; V was cut back by 5 bases and J by 7 bases. The CDR3 region is CASSFSQGARQPQHF. CDR3 DNA sequence: TGTGCCAGTAGTTTTTCACAGGGGGCGAGACAGCCCCAGCATTTT.

The chain is built from TRBV2 and TRBJ2-2, with 8 bases lining up with TRBD2. The CDR3 is 17 amino acids. Germline assignment: CDR1 SNHLY and CDR2 FYNNEI. V shed 4 bases, J shed 0 bases, and the junction held 7 bases outside the gene matches. CDR3 sequence reads: CASSAWRGVANTGELFF. The CDR3 DNA reads TGTGCCAGCAGTGCTTGGCGGGGGGTAGCGAACACCGGGGAGCTGTTTTTT.

The chain joins TRBV7-9 to TRBJ2-7, with D perhaps being TRBD1 or TRBD2 (7 bases each). CDR1 SEHNR and CDR2 FQNEAQ come from the germline V gene (reference sequence). The CDR3 loop spans 16 amino acids. Trimming pared 7 bases from V and 3 bases from J, leaving 22 bases between. Here the CDR3 DNA reads TGTGCCAGCACTGATAGGGGGGGACAGCCAGACTACGAGCAGTACTTC. It encodes CASTDRGGQPDYEQYF.

This chain uses TRBV11-1 with TRBJ1-1, with 7 bases matching TRBD1. The CDR3 is 16 amino acids. Per germline, CDR1 SGHAT and CDR2 FQDESV (reference sequence). V lost 3 bases to trimming and J lost 1 base; unmatched junction nucleotides: 8. DNA of the CDR3: TGTGCCAGCAGCTTGAACAGGGGACGTACGAACACTGAAGCTTTCTTT. Its protein product is CASSLNRGRTNTEAFF.